Detailed here is one T cell receptor (beta chain). The antigen is not known. The CDR3 has 12 amino acids. Germline loops: CDR1 SGHTA, CDR2 FQGNSA. V shed 6 bases and J shed 0 bases, with 3 bases lying between them. This sample was taken from a study of human thymus T cells. Study outcomes and limitations: Apparent bias marked the V and J gene usage of thymic and blood repertoires.

The people who donated were healthy Finnish babies having corrective surgery for congenital heart defects. No fixed cell number was used; all available blood leukocytes supplied DNA. The assay was immunoSEQ multiplex PCR, and TCRdb's table has in-frame clones only and misses some. The sample has about 43,000 clones; 95% are singletons. This clonotype originated in a girl under two years old with a congenital heart defect but otherwise immunologically healthy. V usage is TRBV7-2 and J usage is TRBJ1-3; D ambiguous. The sample consisted of blood. Here the CDR3 reads CASRSSGNTIYF. CDR3 DNA sequence: TGTGCCAGCAGGTCCTCTGGAAACACCATATATTTT.